This entry describes one TCR beta chain. The antigen is undetermined. CDR3 length: 14 residues. Trimming cost V 6 bases and J 7 bases; bases outside gene matches: 11. Germline CDR1 is SQVTM and CDR2 is ANQGSEA. Generated by immunoSEQ multiplex PCR, the TCRdb table keeps only in-frame clones and is missing some. The sample lists some 44,000 clones; roughly four fifths were seen once. This record belongs to a study of lymphopenia after photon versus proton radiotherapy. General observations from the study: After the lymphocyte nadir, photon-treated repertoires showed oligoclonal expansion, especially of CD8+ Temra cells.

The source material was peripheral blood, sampled from a patient treated with proton-based radiotherapy. The sequence derives from a woman in her 70s with pancreatic cancer. The genes are TRBV29-1 and TRBJ1-2, with 10 bases fitting TRBD1. CDR3 in DNA: TGCAGCGTAGCTGTTGGGGACAGGGGTTCTGGCTACACCTTC. This sequence encodes CSVAVGDRGSGYTF.